This TCR beta chain was observed in a study of cytomegalovirus exposure and HLA in healthy donors. PCR used 60 Vbeta primers and 13 Jbeta primers. Assay: immunoSEQ multiplex PCR; the TCRdb copy retains only in-frame clones and omits some. The sample includes approximately 190,000 clones, roughly 81% of them seen just once. Between the trimmed V and J ends, which lost 0 bases and 4 bases, there was a span of 13 bases. From germline, CDR1 is SGHKS and CDR2 YYEKEE (reference sequence). This CDR3 contains 15 residues. The chain is built from TRBV5-5 and TRBJ1-1, with D tentatively TRBD1 (5 bases). Input material: PBMCs. The sequence derives from a woman aged 30 to 39 in good health and CMV-seropositive. This CDR3 is CASSLGPRESTEAFF. CDR3 nucleotides: TGTGCCAGCAGCTTGGGTCCCAGGGAATCCACTGAAGCTTTCTTT.